This TCR beta chain was observed in a study of CD8 T cells in ankylosing spondylitis. This clonotype was seen repeatedly, ten times or more. One entry per CDR3 protein results from TCRdb running MiXCR on the 5' RACE reads. The repertoire holds about 42,000 distinct CDR3 sequences, with roughly 2.6% as singletons. The CDR3 runs 15 residues. Unmatched junction bases numbered 5, after V lost 3 bases and J lost 3 bases. In germline, CDR1 is SGDLS, CDR2 YYNGEE. Sequenced: blood, either unsorted or a sorted T cell fraction (not recorded which). The sequence was collected from a male donor with ankylosing spondylitis or in good health (not recorded which). The V call is TRBV9, the J call TRBJ1-5; 8 bases agree with TRBD1. This chain's CDR3 is CASSGGQGLNQPQHF. CDR3 bases: TGTGCCAGCAGCGGCGGACAGGGCCTCAATCAGCCCCAGCATTTT.